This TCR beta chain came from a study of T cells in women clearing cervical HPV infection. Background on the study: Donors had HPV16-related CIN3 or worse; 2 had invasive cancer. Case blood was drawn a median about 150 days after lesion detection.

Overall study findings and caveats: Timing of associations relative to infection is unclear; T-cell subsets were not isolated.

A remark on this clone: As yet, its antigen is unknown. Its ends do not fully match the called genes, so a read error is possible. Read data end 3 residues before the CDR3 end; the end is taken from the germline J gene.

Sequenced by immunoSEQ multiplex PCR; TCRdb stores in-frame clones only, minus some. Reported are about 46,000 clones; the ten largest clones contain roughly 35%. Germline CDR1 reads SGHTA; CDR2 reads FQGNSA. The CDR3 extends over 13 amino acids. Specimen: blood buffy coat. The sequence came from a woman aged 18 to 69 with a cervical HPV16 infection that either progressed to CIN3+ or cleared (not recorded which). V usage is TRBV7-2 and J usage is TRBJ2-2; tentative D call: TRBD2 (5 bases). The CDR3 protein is CASSSGNPGELFF. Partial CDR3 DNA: TGTGCCAGCAGCTCGGGGAACCCCGGGGAG.